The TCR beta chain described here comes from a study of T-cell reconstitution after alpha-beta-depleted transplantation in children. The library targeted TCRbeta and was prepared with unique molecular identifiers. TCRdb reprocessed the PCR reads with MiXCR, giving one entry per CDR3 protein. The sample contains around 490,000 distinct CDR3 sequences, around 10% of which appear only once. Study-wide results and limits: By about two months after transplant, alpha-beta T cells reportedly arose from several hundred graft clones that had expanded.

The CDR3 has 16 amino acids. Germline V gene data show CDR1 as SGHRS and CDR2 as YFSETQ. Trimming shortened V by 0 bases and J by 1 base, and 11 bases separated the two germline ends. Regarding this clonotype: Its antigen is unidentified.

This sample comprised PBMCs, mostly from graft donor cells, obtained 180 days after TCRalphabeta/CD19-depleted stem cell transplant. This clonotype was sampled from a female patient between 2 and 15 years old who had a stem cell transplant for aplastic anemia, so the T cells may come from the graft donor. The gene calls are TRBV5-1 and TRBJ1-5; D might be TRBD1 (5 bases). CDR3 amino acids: CASSLGDGASNQPQHF. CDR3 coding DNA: TGCGCCAGCAGCTTGGGAGACGGGGCGAGCAATCAGCCCCAGCATTTT. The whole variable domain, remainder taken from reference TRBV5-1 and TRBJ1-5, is KAGVTQTPRYLIKTRGQQVTLSCSPISGHRSVSWYQQTPGQGLQFLFEYFSETQRNKGNFPGRFSGRQFSNSRSEMNVSTLELGDSALYLCASSLGDGASNQPQHFGDGTRLSIL.